This T cell receptor beta chain was identified in a study of OX40 agonist ivuxolimab in advanced cancers. Findings and limits, study-wide: Clones of CD4+ and CD8+ blood T cells grew by week 6 at doses of 0.1 to 3.0 mg/kg. Normalized expansion of T-cell clones was also low for some nonresponders. Averaged across samples, CD8+ T cells carried more expanded clones than CD4+ did.

The CDR3 loop spans 15 amino acids. Germline-derived CDR1 and CDR2 are LNHDA and SQIVND (reference sequence). The germline V and J ends were trimmed by 5 bases and 7 bases, with 20 bases remaining between them. Only in-frame clones appear in the TCRdb table, and some are missing; sequencing was by immunoSEQ multiplex PCR. The repertoire has tens of thousands of clones, around 84% of them found once; the top ten carry approximately 1.8%. This clone was picked up a small number of times. The antigen remains unidentified. The source is an adult with an advanced solid tumor such as melanoma, head and neck, liver or kidney cancer. This specimen consisted of CD4+ or CD8+ T cells sorted from blood, obtained in a trial of the OX40 agonist ivuxolimab. The genes are TRBV19 and TRBJ1-2; D may be TRBD1 (6 bases). The DNA for the CDR3 is TGTGCCAGTAGTCCCCAGGGGACCGGGGGCCGTGGCTACACCTTC. Its translation: CASSPQGTGGRGYTF.